This note documents a single T cell receptor (beta chain) sequence. Its matching antigen is unknown. Per germline, CDR1 SGHDT and CDR2 YYEEEE. V lost 4 bases and J lost 7, with 21 bases in between. The CDR3 extends over 16 amino acids. Among the 120 subjects of the validation cohort, separate from the approximately 700-subject first cohort, were the donors. Produced via immunoSEQ multiplex PCR; TCRdb's table is partial and in-frame only. This sample has 150,000 or so clones, with approximately 94% found just once. The sample is drawn from a study of cytomegalovirus exposure and HLA in healthy donors. Study at large: It was reported in a later analysis that the same platform had been used for the 120 or so validation repertoires as for the roughly 650 first-cohort repertoires. Study-level results: Most observed TCR sequences were rare, whereas some public TCRs were detected in many donors. TCR clusters originating in the first cohort tended to co-occur in the approximately 120 validation repertoires, according to a later analysis.

The sequence came from a man between 18 and 29 years old in good health and CMV-seropositive. V and J are TRBV5-6 and TRBJ2-1; a possible D gene is TRBD1 (6 bases). Sequenced sample: PBMCs. CDR3 region: CASSRPTRTDLNEQFF. CDR3 in DNA: TGTGCCAGCAGCCGCCCCACCCGGACAGATTTAAATGAGCAGTTCTTC.